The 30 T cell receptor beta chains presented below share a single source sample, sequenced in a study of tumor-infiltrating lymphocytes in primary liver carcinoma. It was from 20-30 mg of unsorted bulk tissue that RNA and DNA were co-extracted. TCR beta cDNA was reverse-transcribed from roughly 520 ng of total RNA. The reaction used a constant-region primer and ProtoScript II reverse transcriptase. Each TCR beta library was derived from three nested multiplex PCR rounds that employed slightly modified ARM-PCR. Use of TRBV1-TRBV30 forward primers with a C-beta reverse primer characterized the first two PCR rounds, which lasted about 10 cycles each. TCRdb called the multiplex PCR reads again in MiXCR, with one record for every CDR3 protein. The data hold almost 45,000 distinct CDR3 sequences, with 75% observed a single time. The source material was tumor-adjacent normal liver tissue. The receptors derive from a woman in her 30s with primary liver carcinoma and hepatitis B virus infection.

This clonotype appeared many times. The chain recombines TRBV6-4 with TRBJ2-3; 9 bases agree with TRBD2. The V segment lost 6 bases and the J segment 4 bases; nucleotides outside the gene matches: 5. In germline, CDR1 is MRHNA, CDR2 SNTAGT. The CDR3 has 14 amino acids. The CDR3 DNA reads TGTGCCAGCAGCAGGACTAGCGAGGCAGATACGCAGTATTTT. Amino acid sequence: CASSRTSEADTQYF.

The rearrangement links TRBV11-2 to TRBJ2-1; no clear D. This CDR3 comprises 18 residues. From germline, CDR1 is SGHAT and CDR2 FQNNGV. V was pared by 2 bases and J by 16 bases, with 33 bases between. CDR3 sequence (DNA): TGTGCCAGCAGCTTACGTAGTGGCCACTCGCCTTCCTACAATGAGTACTTCTTC. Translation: CASSLRSGHSPSYNEYFF.

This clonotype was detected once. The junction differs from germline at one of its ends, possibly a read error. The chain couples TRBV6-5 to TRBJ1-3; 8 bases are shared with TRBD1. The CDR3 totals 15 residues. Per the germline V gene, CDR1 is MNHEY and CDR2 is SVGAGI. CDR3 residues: CVSSAIQGAGNTIYF. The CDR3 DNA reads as TGTGTCAGCAGCGCGATTCAGGGGGCTGGAAATACCATATATTTT.

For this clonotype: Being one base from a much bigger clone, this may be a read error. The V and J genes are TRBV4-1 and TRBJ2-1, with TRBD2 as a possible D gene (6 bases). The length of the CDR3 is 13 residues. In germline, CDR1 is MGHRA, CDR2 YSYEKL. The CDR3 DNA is TGCGCCAGCAGTTCGGACTACTACAATGAGCAGTCCTTC. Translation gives CASSSDYYNEQSF.

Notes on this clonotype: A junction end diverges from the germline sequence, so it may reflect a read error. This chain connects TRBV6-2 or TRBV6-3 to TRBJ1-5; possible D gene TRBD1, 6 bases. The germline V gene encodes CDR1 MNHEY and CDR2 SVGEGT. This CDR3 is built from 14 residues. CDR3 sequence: CVSGATGKGQPQHF. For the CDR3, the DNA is TGTGTCAGCGGAGCTACAGGGAAGGGGCAGCCCCAGCATTTT.

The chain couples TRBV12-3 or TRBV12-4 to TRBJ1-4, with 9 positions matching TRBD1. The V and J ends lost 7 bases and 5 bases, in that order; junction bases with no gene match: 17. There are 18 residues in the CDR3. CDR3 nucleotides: TGTGCCAGCACTTTGTGGGACAGGGTTTTCTATCCCAATGAAAAACTGTTTTTT. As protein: CASTLWDRVFYPNEKLFF.

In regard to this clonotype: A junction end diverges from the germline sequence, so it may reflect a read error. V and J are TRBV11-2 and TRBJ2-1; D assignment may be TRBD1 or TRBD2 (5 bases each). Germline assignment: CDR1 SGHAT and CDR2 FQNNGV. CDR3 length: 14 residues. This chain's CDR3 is CASSLEGTWNEQYF. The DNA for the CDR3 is TGTGCAAGCAGCCTCGAGGGGACGTGGAATGAGCAGTATTTC.

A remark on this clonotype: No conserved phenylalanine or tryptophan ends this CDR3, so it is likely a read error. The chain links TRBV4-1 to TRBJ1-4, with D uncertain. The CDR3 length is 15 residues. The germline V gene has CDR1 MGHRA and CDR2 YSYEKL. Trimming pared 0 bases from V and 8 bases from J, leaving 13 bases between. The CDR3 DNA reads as TGCGCCAGCAGCCAAGACGTCGCGCCGAGGGAAAAACTGTTTCTT. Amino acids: CASSQDVAPREKLFL.

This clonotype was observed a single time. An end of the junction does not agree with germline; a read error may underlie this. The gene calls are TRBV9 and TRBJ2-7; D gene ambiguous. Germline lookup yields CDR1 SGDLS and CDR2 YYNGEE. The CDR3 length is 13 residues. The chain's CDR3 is CASRVGRDVEQYF. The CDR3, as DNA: TGTGCCAGCAGAGTAGGAAGAGATGTCGAGCAGTACTTC.

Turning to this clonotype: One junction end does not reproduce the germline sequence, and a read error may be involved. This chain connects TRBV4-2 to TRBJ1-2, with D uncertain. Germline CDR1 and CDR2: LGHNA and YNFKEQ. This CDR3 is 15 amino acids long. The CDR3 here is CASNQDRGVAYGYTF. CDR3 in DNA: TGTGCCAGCAACCAAGATCGTGGGGTAGCCTATGGCTACACCTTT.

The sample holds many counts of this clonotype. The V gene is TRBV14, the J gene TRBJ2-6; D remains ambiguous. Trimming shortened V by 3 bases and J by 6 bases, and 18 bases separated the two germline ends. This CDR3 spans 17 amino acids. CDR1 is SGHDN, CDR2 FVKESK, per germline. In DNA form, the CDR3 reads TGTGCCAGCAGCCAGATGAGACACTCCCCTGAGGCCAACGTCCTGACTTTC. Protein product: CASSQMRHSPEANVLTF.

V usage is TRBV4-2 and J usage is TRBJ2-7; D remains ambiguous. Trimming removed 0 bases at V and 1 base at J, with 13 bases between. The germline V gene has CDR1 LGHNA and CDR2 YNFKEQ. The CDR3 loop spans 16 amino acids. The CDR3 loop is CASSQEYVVASYEQYF. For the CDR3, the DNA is TGTGCCAGCAGCCAAGAATATGTAGTGGCGTCCTACGAGCAGTACTTC.

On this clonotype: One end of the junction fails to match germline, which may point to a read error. The CDR3 loop reads CVSSDWAVYSPLHF. In DNA form, the CDR3 reads TGTGTCAGCAGTGACTGGGCAGTTTATTCACCCCTCCACTTT. The genes are TRBV2 and TRBJ1-6; D not resolved. Germline CDR1 and CDR2: SNHLY and FYNNEI. This CDR3 comprises 14 residues. Full variable domain (outside the CDR3, taken from reference TRBV2 and TRBJ1-6): EPEVTQTPSHQVTQMGQEVILRCVPISNHLYFYWYRQILGQKVEFLVSFYNNEISEKSEIFDDQFSVERPDGSNFTLKIRSTKLEDSAMYFCVSSDWAVYSPLHFGNGTRLTVT.

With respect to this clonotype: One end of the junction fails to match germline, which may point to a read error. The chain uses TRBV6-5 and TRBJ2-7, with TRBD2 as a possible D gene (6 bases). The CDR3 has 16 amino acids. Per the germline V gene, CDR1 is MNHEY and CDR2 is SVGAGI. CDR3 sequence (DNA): TGTGCCAGCAGTTGGACCGGGGGTGGATATTCCTACGAGCAGTATTTC. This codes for CASSWTGGGYSYEQYF.

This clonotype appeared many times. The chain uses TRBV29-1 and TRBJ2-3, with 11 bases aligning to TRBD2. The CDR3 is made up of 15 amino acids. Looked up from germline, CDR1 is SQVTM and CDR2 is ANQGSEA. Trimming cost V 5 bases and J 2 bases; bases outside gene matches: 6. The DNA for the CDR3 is TGCAGCGTTCCCGGGACTAGCGGCATCACAGATACGCAGTATTTT. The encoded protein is CSVPGTSGITDTQYF.

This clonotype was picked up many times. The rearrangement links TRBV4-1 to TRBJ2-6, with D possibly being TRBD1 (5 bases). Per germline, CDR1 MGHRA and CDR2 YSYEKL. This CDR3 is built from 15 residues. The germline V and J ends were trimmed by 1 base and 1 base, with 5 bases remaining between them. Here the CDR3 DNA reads TGCGCCAGCAGCCAAGGGACATCTGGGGCCAACGTCCTGACTTTC. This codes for CASSQGTSGANVLTF.

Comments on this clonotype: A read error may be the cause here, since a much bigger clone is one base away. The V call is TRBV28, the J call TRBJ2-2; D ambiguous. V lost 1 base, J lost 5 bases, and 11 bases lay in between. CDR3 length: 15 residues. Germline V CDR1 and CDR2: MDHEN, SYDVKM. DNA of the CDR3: TGTGCCAGCAGTTTATTAGTGGCCGGAACCGGGGAGCTGTTTTTT. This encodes CASSLLVAGTGELFF.

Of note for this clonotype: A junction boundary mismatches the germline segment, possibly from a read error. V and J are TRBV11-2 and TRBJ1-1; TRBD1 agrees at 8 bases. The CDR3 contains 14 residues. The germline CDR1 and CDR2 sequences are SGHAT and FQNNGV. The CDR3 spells CDSRYTGGRPEGFF. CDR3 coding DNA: TGTGACAGCAGATATACAGGGGGGAGGCCTGAAGGTTTCTTT. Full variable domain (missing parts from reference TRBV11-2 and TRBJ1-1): EAGVAQSPRYKIIEKRQSVAFWCNPISGHATLYWYQQILGQGPKLLIQFQNNGVVDDSQLPKDRFSAERLKGVDSTLKIQPAKLEDSAVYLCDSRYTGGRPEGFFGQGTRLTVV.

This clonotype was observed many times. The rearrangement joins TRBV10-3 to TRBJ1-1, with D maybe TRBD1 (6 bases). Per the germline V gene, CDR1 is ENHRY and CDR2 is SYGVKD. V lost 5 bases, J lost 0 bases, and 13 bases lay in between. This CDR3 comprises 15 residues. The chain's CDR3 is CAISTGTTMNTEAFF. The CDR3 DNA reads TGTGCCATCAGTACCGGGACAACCATGAACACTGAAGCTTTCTTT.

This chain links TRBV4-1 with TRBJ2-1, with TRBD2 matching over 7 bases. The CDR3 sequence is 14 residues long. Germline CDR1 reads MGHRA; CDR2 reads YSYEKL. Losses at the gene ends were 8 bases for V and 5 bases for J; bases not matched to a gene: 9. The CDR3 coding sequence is TGCGCCAGCGGCCTAGCGGACACCGACAATGAGCAGTTCTTC. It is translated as CASGLADTDNEQFF.

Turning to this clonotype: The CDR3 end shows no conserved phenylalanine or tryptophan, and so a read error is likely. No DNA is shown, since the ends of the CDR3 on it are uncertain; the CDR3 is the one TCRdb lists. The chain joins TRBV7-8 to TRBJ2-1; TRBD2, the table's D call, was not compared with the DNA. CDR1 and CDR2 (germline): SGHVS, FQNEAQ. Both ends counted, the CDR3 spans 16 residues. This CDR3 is CASSSRTSGRVNELFL.

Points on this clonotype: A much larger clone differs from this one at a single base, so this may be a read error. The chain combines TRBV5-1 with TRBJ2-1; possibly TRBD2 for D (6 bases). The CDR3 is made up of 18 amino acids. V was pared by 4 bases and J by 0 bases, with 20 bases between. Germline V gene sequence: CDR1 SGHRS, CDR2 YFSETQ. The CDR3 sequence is CASSRAPGDWSSYNEQFF. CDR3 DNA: TGCGCCAGCAGCAGAGCACCGGGAGACTGGAGCTCCTACAATGAGCAGTTCTTC.

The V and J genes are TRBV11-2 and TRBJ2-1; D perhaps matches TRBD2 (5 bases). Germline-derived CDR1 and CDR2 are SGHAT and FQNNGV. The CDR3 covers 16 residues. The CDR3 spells CTGRLGVGSSYNEQFF. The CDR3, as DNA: TGTACCGGCAGATTAGGCGTAGGGAGCTCCTACAATGAGCAGTTCTTC.

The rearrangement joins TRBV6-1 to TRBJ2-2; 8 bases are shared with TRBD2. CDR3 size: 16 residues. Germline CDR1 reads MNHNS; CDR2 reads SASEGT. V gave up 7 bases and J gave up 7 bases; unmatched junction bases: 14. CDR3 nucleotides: TGTGCCAGCAAGACGGGAGGGCTCGGAGTCGGCGGGGAGCTGTTTTTT. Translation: CASKTGGLGVGGELFF.

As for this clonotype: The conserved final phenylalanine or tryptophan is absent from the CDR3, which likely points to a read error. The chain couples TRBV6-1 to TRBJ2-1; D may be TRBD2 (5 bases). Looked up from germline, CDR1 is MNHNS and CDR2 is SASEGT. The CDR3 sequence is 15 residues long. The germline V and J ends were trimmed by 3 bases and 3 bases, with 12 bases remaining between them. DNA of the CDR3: TGTGCCAGCAGTGACAGCGGACGGGACTACAATGAGCAGTTCCTC. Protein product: CASSDSGRDYNEQFL.

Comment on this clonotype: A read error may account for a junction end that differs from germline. CDR3 in DNA: TGTGCCGGCAGTTCCGAGGGGACTAGCGGAGGGTCGGATGACATTCAGTACTTC. This codes for CAGSSEGTSGGSDDIQYF. This chain connects TRBV13 to TRBJ2-4; 11 nucleotides align to TRBD2. Germline V lookup: CDR1 PRHDT, CDR2 FYEKMQ (reference sequence). The CDR3 covers 18 residues.

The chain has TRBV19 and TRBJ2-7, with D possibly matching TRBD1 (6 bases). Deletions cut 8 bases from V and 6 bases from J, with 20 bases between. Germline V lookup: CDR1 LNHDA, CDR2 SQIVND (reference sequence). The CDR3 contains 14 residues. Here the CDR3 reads CASSLRGGAVEQYF. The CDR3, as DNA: TGTGCCAGTTCATTGCGTGGGGGCGCGGTCGAGCAGTACTTC.

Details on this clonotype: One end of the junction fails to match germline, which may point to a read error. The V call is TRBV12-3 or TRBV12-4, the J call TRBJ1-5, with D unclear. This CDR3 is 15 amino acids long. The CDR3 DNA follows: TGTGCCAGCAGTCCGCTAGGGAATAAGAATCAACCCCAGCGTTTT. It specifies CASSPLGNKNQPQRF.

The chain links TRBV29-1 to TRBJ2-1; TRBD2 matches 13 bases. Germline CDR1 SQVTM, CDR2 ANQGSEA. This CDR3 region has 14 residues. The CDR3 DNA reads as TGCAGTCTAACGGGACTAGCGGGGAACGATGAGCAGTTCTTC. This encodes CSLTGLAGNDEQFF.

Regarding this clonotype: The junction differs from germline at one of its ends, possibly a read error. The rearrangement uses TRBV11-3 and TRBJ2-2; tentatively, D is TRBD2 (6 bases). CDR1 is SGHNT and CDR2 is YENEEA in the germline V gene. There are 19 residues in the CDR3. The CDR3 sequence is CASSLMGLQPGLITEELFF. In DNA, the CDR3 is TGTGCCAGCAGCTTAATGGGACTCCAACCCGGATTAATCACCGAGGAGTTGTTTTTT.